Below, 27 T cell receptor beta chains from the same sample are listed, as sequenced in a study of identifying expanded T cells in peripheral blood. Assay: immunoSEQ multiplex PCR; the TCRdb copy retains only in-frame clones and omits some. The data hold around 100,000 clones, with approximately 90% observed a single time. The sample comprised blood. The receptor set was obtained from a person aged 18 to 70 in good health.

The chain combines TRBV5-6 with TRBJ2-3, with 8 bases aligning to TRBD2. Germline values: CDR1 SGHDT, CDR2 YYEEEE. CDR3 length: 16 residues. The ends lost 3 bases at V and 2 bases at J; junction bases unmatched: 8. The CDR3, as DNA: TGTGCCAGCAGCTCGTTGGAGCGGGGGATCACAGATACGCAGTATTTT. Residues: CASSSLERGITDTQYF.

The sample holds many counts of this clone. This chain joins TRBV4-2 and TRBJ1-2; 12 nucleotides agree with TRBD1. The CDR3 sequence is 17 residues long. The germline V gene encodes CDR1 LGHNA and CDR2 YNFKEQ. Unmatched junction bases numbered 11, after V lost 4 bases and J lost 5 bases. The CDR3 protein is CASSRPGQGAGGYGYTF. CDR3 nucleotide sequence: TGTGCCAGCAGCCGACCGGGACAGGGGGCCGGGGGATATGGCTACACCTTC.

The rearrangement joins TRBV2 to TRBJ1-5, with D uncertain. Trimming shortened V by 6 bases and J by 0 bases, and 9 bases separated the two germline ends. Per the germline V gene, CDR1 is SNHLY and CDR2 is FYNNEI. This CDR3 is 14 amino acids long. CDR3 DNA sequence: TGTGCCAGCAGATGGGAGTATAGCAATCAGCCCCAGCATTTT. Protein: CASRWEYSNQPQHF.

The chain combines TRBV18 with TRBJ1-1; D call uncertain. The CDR3 is made up of 17 amino acids. Deletions cut 6 bases from V and 4 bases from J, with 24 bases between. CDR1 and CDR2 from the germline V gene are KGHSH and LQKENI. CDR3 sequence (DNA): TGTGCCAGCTCGCCAGGCACCGGGGTAGGTATCCGCACTGAAGCTTTCTTT. Translated: CASSPGTGVGIRTEAFF.

This chain connects TRBV25-1 to TRBJ2-3, with D unclear. Germline V gene lookup returns CDR1 MGHDK and CDR2 SYGVNS. This CDR3 region has 11 residues. Trimming removed 6 bases from V and 8 bases from J, with 9 bases in between. The CDR3 sequence is CASREMGTQYF. The DNA of the CDR3 is TGTGCCAGCAGAGAGATGGGTACGCAGTATTTT.

The gene calls are TRBV11-1 and TRBJ2-3; D is ambiguous. The CDR3 contains 11 residues. Per germline, CDR1 SGHAT and CDR2 FQDESV (reference sequence). V lost 5 bases and J 2 bases, leaving 2 bases between the germline ends. The DNA for the CDR3 is TGTGCCAGCAGCGTCACAGATACGCAGTATTTT. Residues: CASSVTDTQYF. Variable domain in full (rest from reference TRBV11-1 and TRBJ2-3): EAEVAQSPRYKITEKSQAVAFWCDPISGHATLYWYRQILGQGPELLVQFQDESVVDDSQLPKDRFSAERLKGVDSTLKIQPAELGDSAMYLCASSVTDTQYFGPGTRLTVL.

The genes are TRBV7-9 and TRBJ1-2; TRBD1 matches at 10 bases. Germline values: CDR1 SEHNR, CDR2 FQNEAQ (reference sequence). The CDR3 has 14 residues. The V and J ends lost 5 bases and 5 bases, in that order; junction bases with no gene match: 5. CDR3 bases: TGTGCCAGCAGCCGGGACAGGGGAGGTTATGGCTACACCTTC. Residues: CASSRDRGGYGYTF. Based on the CDR3 plus reference TRBV7-9 and TRBJ1-2, the full variable domain is DTGVSQNPRHKITKRGQNVTFRCDPISEHNRLYWYRQTLGQGPEFLTYFQNEAQLEKSRLLSDRFSAERPKGSFSTLEIQRTEQGDSAMYLCASSRDRGGYGYTFGSGTRLTVV.

This clone has a handful of counts. The chain links TRBV19 to TRBJ1-5, with D tentatively TRBD1 (6 bases). The V end was cut by 6 bases, the J end by 6 bases, with 12 bases between. Germline V lookup: CDR1 LNHDA, CDR2 SQIVND (reference sequence). CDR3 length: 13 residues. The CDR3 DNA is TGTGCCAGTAGCAGGACAGTAGGTCAGCCCCAGCATTTT. Translating gives CASSRTVGQPQHF.

The chain uses TRBV28 and TRBJ2-1; 8 nucleotides match TRBD1. With 5 bases clipped from V and 2 bases from J, the junction kept 14 bases outside the gene matches. The CDR3 runs to 18 residues. Germline lookup yields CDR1 MDHEN and CDR2 SYDVKM. CDR3 in DNA: TGTGCCAGCAGTACGCCCTCAGGGGGCACGAGGGCCTACAATGAGCAGTTCTTC. Residues: CASSTPSGGTRAYNEQFF.

The chain recombines TRBV7-9 with TRBJ1-5, with D possibly TRBD1 on 6 matching bases. The CDR3 loop spans 17 amino acids. The germline V and J ends were trimmed by 5 bases and 2 bases, with 19 bases remaining between them. Per germline, CDR1 SEHNR and CDR2 FQNEAQ (reference sequence). This CDR3 reads CASSARPTGLGNQPQHF. The CDR3 nucleotides are TGTGCCAGCAGCGCCCGACCGACAGGCCTGGGCAATCAGCCCCAGCATTTT.

With regard to this clone: Different DNA sequences within this sample yield the same CDR3. The rearrangement links TRBV28 to TRBJ1-1, with a weak D call TRBD1 (5 bases). V was trimmed by 2 bases and J by 7 bases, leaving 11 bases between them. Germline values: CDR1 MDHEN, CDR2 SYDVKM. The CDR3 loop spans 13 amino acids. The CDR3 region is CASSLRGKGEAFF. The DNA for the CDR3 is TGTGCCAGCAGTTTACGGGGGAAGGGTGAAGCTTTCTTT.

The rearrangement links TRBV29-1 to TRBJ2-7; D not certain. Germline CDR1 is SQVTM and CDR2 is ANQGSEA. V lost 4 bases, J lost 3 bases, and 10 bases lay in between. This CDR3 has 12 amino acids. CDR3 in DNA: TGCAGCGTTGTGACACCAAGCTACGAGCAGTACTTC. This sequence encodes CSVVTPSYEQYF.

This clone was seen a few times. The rearrangement uses TRBV2 and TRBJ2-2; D not resolved. In germline, CDR1 is SNHLY, CDR2 FYNNEI. Trimming removed 7 bases at V and 4 bases at J, with 4 bases between. CDR3 length: 11 residues. Here the CDR3 reads CASIVTGELFF. In DNA, the CDR3 is TGTGCCAGCATAGTCACCGGGGAGCTGTTTTTT. Complete variable domain (other parts from reference TRBV2 and TRBJ2-2): EPEVTQTPSHQVTQMGQEVILRCVPISNHLYFYWYRQILGQKVEFLVSFYNNEISEKSEIFDDQFSVERPDGSNFTLKIRSTKLEDSAMYFCASIVTGELFFGEGSRLTVL.

This sequence joins TRBV10-3 and TRBJ1-3, with D possibly TRBD1 on 5 matching bases. V was cut by 10 bases and J by 4 bases, with 14 bases left in between. In germline, CDR1 is ENHRY, CDR2 SYGVKD. The CDR3 has 13 amino acids. The CDR3 reads CATLQASGNTIYF. Here the CDR3 DNA reads TGTGCCACACTACAGGCGTCGGGAAACACCATATATTTT.

This clone showed up just a few times. V usage is TRBV11-2 and J usage is TRBJ1-3; D may be TRBD1 (5 bases). V gave up 1 base and J gave up 0 bases, with 16 bases separating them. Germline values: CDR1 SGHAT, CDR2 FQNNGV. The CDR3 is 18 residues long. CDR3 bases: TGTGCCAGCAGCTTAGGGGGAAGGGGCTGGATCTCTGGAAACACCATATATTTT. Translated: CASSLGGRGWISGNTIYF.

CDR3 nucleotides: TGCGCCAGCAGCCAAGATAACAGGGAGGTCACTGAAGCTTTCTTT. Its translation is CASSQDNREVTEAFF. The chain recombines TRBV4-3 with TRBJ1-1; tentatively, D is TRBD1 (6 bases). This CDR3 is 15 amino acids long. Germline values: CDR1 LGHNA, CDR2 YSLEER. V was shortened by 0 bases and J by 4 bases, with 12 bases between the two germline ends.

The gene calls are TRBV4-1 and TRBJ2-5, with D perhaps TRBD1 (5 bases). The V end lost 4 bases, the J end lost 5 bases, and 23 bases lay between the germline ends. The CDR3 loop spans 17 amino acids. Germline V CDR1 and CDR2: MGHRA, YSYEKL. The CDR3 bases are TGCGCCAGCAGCCCTGGACACCCTCTAGGCGCAGGGGAGACCCAGTACTTC. Protein: CASSPGHPLGAGETQYF.

This chain links TRBV5-4 with TRBJ2-7; 8 nucleotides line up with TRBD1. The CDR3 has 16 residues. The trim removed 4 bases at V and 4 bases at J, leaving 13 bases unmatched. The germline CDR1 and CDR2 sequences are SGHNT and YYREEE (reference sequence). The CDR3, as DNA: TGTGCCAGCAGCCTGGGTGGCGGGACAGGCCAATACGAGCAGTACTTC. As protein: CASSLGGGTGQYEQYF.

This chain uses TRBV7-9 with TRBJ2-7; D is ambiguous. Germline loops: CDR1 SEHNR, CDR2 FQNEAQ (reference sequence). The CDR3 extends over 13 amino acids. V was shortened by 7 bases and J by 2 bases, with 12 bases between the two germline ends. In DNA form, the CDR3 reads TGTGCCAGCACCCCGACCTATCCCTACGAGCAGTACTTC. Protein product: CASTPTYPYEQYF.

The sample holds one count of this clone. The J gene is TRBJ2-5, the V gene TRBV5-1; D might be TRBD1 or TRBD2, each matching 5 bases. Trimming shortened V by 7 bases and J by 2 bases, and 12 bases separated the two germline ends. This CDR3 region has 13 residues. CDR1 is SGHRS, CDR2 YFSETQ, per germline. CDR3 in DNA: TGCGCCAGCCAGCGGACACCTCAAGAGACCCAGTACTTC. Translated, it gives CASQRTPQETQYF.

Many counts were recorded for this clone. V usage is TRBV4-2 and J usage is TRBJ2-7; D uncertain. Germline V gene sequence: CDR1 LGHNA, CDR2 YNFKEQ. The CDR3 has 13 residues. The V end lost 0 bases, the J end lost 2 bases, and 5 bases lay between the germline ends. In DNA form, the CDR3 reads TGTGCCAGCAGCCAAGACGGAGCCTACGAGCAGTACTTC. It translates to CASSQDGAYEQYF.

The chain has TRBV27 and TRBJ2-5; no reliable D call. The CDR3 spans 13 residues. CDR1 is MNHEY, CDR2 SMNVEV, per germline (reference sequence). V was trimmed by 6 bases and J by 5 bases, leaving 13 bases between them. Here the CDR3 DNA reads TGTGCCAGCAGCCTAAGTAGGGTCGAGACCCAGTACTTC. It translates to CASSLSRVETQYF.

The V and J genes are TRBV19 and TRBJ1-5; D gene ambiguous. CDR3 length equals 14 residues. V dropped 1 base and J dropped 7 bases, with 11 bases sitting between them. The V gene's germline CDR1 is LNHDA and CDR2 SQIVND (reference sequence). CDR3 nucleotide sequence: TGTGCCAGTAGTATAGGGCATTTGGGACAGCCCCAGCATTTT. As protein: CASSIGHLGQPQHF.

CDR3 amino acids: CASSPGGQEGEKLFF. The DNA for the CDR3 is TGTGCCAGCAGCCCCGGCGGTCAAGAGGGGGAAAAACTGTTTTTT. The chain links TRBV7-6 to TRBJ1-4; possible D gene TRBD1, 5 bases. The CDR3 totals 15 residues. The germline CDR1 and CDR2 sequences are SGHVS and FNYEAQ. The germline V and J ends were trimmed by 5 bases and 8 bases, with 18 bases remaining between them.

The rearrangement uses TRBV2 and TRBJ1-5, with D unresolved. The V gene lost 6 bases and the J gene lost 3 bases, with 12 bases spanning the gap. Germline loops: CDR1 SNHLY, CDR2 FYNNEI. There are 14 residues in the CDR3. CDR3 nucleotide sequence: TGTGCCAGCAGGGGAGACACGGACAATCAGCCCCAGCATTTT. Translating it yields CASRGDTDNQPQHF.

The V gene is TRBV15, the J gene TRBJ1-1; D gene ambiguous. In germline, CDR1 is LNHNV, CDR2 YYDKDF (reference sequence). Trimming shortened V by 6 bases and J by 5 bases, and 7 bases separated the two germline ends. The CDR3 length is 11 residues. This CDR3 reads CATRSVTEAFF. The CDR3 nucleotides read TGTGCCACCAGAAGTGTGACTGAAGCTTTCTTT.

The count of this clone is one. This rearrangement joins TRBV30 to TRBJ1-2; 10 bases map to TRBD1. V lost 5 bases to trimming and J lost 7 bases; unmatched junction nucleotides: 19. CDR1 is GTSNPN, CDR2 SVGIG, per germline (reference sequence). This CDR3 has 17 amino acids. CDR3 DNA sequence: TGTGCCTGGGGAAACCGGGGGACAGGGGAGCTCCTCAGTGGCTACACCTTC. Amino acids: CAWGNRGTGELLSGYTF. The variable domain in full, with the rest retrieved from reference TRBV30 and TRBJ1-2, is SQTIHQWPATLVQPVGSPLSLECTVEGTSNPNLYWYRQAAGRGLQLLFYSVGIGQISSEVPQNLSASRPQDRQFILSSKKLLLSDSGFYLCAWGNRGTGELLSGYTFGSGTRLTVV.